The 10 T cell receptor beta chains below come from one sample, sequenced in a study of blood T cell repertoires in COVID-19. Libraries were prepared by immunoSEQ multiplex PCR; TCRdb keeps only in-frame clonotypes and omits some of them. This table has over 85,000 clones, roughly 84% appearing once. The sequencing sample was made of peripheral blood. These receptors came from a human donor in a cohort sampled during active COVID-19.

The rearrangement links TRBV9 to TRBJ2-5, with 11 bases matching TRBD1. V shed 2 bases, J shed 5 bases, and the junction held 8 bases outside the gene matches. The V gene's germline CDR1 is SGDLS and CDR2 YYNGEE. This CDR3 comprises 16 residues. The CDR3 region is CASSVSGDRGRETQYF. For the CDR3, the DNA is TGTGCCAGCAGCGTGAGTGGGGACAGGGGGAGGGAGACCCAGTACTTC.

CDR3 sequence: CASSLYPGRERGETQYF. The CDR3 coding sequence is TGCGCCAGCAGCTTATACCCTGGGCGGGAGAGGGGAGAGACCCAGTACTTC. The V and J genes are TRBV5-1 and TRBJ2-5; 7 bases line up with TRBD2. J lost 4 bases, V lost 2 bases, and 14 bases had no gene match. CDR3 size: 17 residues. The germline V gene has CDR1 SGHRS and CDR2 YFSETQ.

The J gene is TRBJ2-5, the V gene TRBV29-1; 7 bases are a match to TRBD2. The CDR3 covers 14 residues. After removal of 5 bases from V and 7 bases from J, the junction contained 13 bases not matched to a gene. Germline-derived CDR1 and CDR2 are SQVTM and ANQGSEA. CDR3 coding DNA: TGCAGCGTTCTTGGGGGGGAGGATATGGTGACCCAGTACTTC. It codes for CSVLGGEDMVTQYF.

The rearrangement uses TRBV11-2 and TRBJ2-5; D may be TRBD2 (5 bases). The CDR3 has 12 residues. V shed 3 bases and J shed 5 bases, with 7 bases lying between them. CDR1 and CDR2 from the germline V gene are SGHAT and FQNNGV. The CDR3 coding sequence is TGTGCCAGCAGCTTCCGGGGTGAGACCCAGTACTTC. Translating gives CASSFRGETQYF.

CDR3 coding DNA: TGTGCCAGCAGCTTAGAGTACTCCACTGAAGCTTTCTTT. This sequence encodes CASSLEYSTEAFF. The V and J genes are TRBV7-9 and TRBJ1-1; D not certain. CDR1 SEHNR and CDR2 FQNEAQ come from the germline V gene (reference sequence). This CDR3 region has 13 residues. V was shortened by 1 base and J by 4 bases, with 7 bases between the two germline ends.

This rearrangement joins TRBV7-2 to TRBJ2-5, with D perhaps matching TRBD1 (6 bases). Trimming took off 5 bases at V and 2 bases at J, with 12 bases between the two ends. The CDR3 runs 14 residues. Germline V lookup: CDR1 SGHTA, CDR2 FQGNSA. CDR3 bases: TGTGCCAGCAGCCTTTACAGGGAACAAGAGACCCAGTACTTC. It codes for CASSLYREQETQYF.

The J gene is TRBJ1-4, the V gene TRBV7-2; D remains unclear. CDR3 size: 13 residues. Germline V gene lookup returns CDR1 SGHTA and CDR2 FQGNSA. V dropped 4 bases and J dropped 8 bases, with 11 bases sitting between them. CDR3 residues: CASSSAGREKLFF. Here the CDR3 DNA reads TGTGCCAGCAGCTCAGCCGGGAGAGAAAAACTGTTTTTT.

The rearrangement uses TRBV5-6 and TRBJ1-2, with D perhaps matching TRBD1 (5 bases). The CDR3 is 13 amino acids. V was trimmed by 1 base and J by 8 bases, leaving 12 bases between them. Germline lookup yields CDR1 SGHDT and CDR2 YYEEEE. CDR3 sequence (DNA): TGTGCCAGCAGCTTGAACAGGATCGGGGGCTACACCTTC. Protein sequence: CASSLNRIGGYTF. The complete variable domain, with remaining parts taken from reference TRBV5-6 and TRBJ1-2, reads DAGVTQSPTHLIKTRGQQVTLRCSPKSGHDTVSWYQQALGQGPQFIFQYYEEEERQRGNFPDRFSGHQFPNYSSELNVNALLLGDSALYLCASSLNRIGGYTFGSGTRLTVV.

The rearrangement links TRBV3-1 (or the pseudogene TRBV3-2) to TRBJ2-2; 8 bases are shared with TRBD1. The CDR3 runs to 15 residues. CDR1 is LGHDT and CDR2 is YNNKEL in the germline V gene (reference sequence). V shed 5 bases and J 6 bases; nucleotides not matched to a gene: 8. The CDR3 is CASSEGQGGAGELFF. In DNA form, the CDR3 reads TGTGCCAGCAGCGAAGGACAGGGTGGGGCCGGGGAGCTGTTTTTT.

The rearrangement uses TRBV28 and TRBJ1-4, with 10 bases lining up with TRBD1. With V trimmed by 4 bases and J by 6 bases, 5 bases remained unmatched. CDR1 MDHEN and CDR2 SYDVKM come from the germline V gene. The CDR3 runs to 15 residues. The CDR3 nucleotides are TGTGCCAGCAGTTCCCGGACAGGGGGAGATGAAAAACTGTTTTTT. It codes for CASSSRTGGDEKLFF. The full variable domain, completed using reference TRBV28 and TRBJ1-4, is DVKVTQSSRYLVKRTGEKVFLECVQDMDHENMFWYRQDPGLGLRLIYFSYDVKMKEKGDIPEGYSVSREKKERFSLILESASTNQTSMYLCASSSRTGGDEKLFFGSGTQLSVL.